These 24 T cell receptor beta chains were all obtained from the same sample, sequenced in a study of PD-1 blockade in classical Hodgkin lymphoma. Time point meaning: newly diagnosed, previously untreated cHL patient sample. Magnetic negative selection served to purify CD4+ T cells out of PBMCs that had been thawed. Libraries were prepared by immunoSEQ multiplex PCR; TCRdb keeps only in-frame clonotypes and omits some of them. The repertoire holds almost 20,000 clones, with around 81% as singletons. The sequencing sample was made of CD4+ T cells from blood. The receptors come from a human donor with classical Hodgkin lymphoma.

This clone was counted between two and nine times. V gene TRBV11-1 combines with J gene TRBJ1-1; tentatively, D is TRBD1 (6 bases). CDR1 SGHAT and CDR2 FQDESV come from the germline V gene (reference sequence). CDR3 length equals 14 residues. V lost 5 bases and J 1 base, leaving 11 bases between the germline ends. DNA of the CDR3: TGTGCCAGCAGCCCGGCGGGACAGAACACTGAAGCTTTCTTT. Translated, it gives CASSPAGQNTEAFF.

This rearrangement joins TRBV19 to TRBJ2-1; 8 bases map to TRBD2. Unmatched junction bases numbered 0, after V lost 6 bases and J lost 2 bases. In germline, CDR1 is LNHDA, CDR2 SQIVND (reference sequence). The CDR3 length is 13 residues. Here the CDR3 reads CASSGRAYNEQFF. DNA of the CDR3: TGTGCCAGTAGCGGGAGGGCCTACAATGAGCAGTTCTTC.

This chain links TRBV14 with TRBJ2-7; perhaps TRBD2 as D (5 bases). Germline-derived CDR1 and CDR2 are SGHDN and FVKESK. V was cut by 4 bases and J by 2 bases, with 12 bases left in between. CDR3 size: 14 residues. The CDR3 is CASSRGAVTYEQYF. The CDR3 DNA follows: TGTGCCAGCAGCCGGGGAGCGGTAACCTACGAGCAGTACTTC.

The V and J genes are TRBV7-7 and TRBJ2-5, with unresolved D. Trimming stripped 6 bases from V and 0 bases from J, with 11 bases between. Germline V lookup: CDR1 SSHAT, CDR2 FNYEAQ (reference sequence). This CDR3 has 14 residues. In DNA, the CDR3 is TGTGCCAGCAGTTCAACAACGTACCAAGAGACCCAGTACTTC. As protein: CASSSTTYQETQYF.

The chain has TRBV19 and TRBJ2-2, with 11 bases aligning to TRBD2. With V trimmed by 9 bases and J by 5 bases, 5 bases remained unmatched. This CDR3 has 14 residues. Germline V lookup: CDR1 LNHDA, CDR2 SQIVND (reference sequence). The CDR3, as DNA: TGTGCCAGCACTCGGACTAGCGGGACCGGGGAGCTGTTTTTT. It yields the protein CASTRTSGTGELFF.

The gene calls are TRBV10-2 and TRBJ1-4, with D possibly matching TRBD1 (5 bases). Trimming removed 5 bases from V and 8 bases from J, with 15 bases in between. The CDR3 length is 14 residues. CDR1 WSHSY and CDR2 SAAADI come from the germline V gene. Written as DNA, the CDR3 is TGCGCCAGCAGTAACCCTTGGGGCCACGAAAAACTGTTTTTT. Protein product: CASSNPWGHEKLFF.

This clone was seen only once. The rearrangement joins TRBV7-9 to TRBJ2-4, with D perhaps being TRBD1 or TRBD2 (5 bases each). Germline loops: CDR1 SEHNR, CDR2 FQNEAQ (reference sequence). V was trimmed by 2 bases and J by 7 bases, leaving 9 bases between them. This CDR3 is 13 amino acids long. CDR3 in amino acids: CASSLNGDNIQYF. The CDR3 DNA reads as TGTGCCAGCAGCTTAAACGGGGACAACATTCAGTACTTC.

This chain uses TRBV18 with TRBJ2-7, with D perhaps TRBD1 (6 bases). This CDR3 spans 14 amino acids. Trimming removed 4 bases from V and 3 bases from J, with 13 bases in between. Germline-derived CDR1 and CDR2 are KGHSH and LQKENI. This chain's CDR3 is CASSQKQGGYEQYF. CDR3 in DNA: TGTGCCAGCTCACAAAAACAGGGCGGCTACGAGCAGTACTTC.

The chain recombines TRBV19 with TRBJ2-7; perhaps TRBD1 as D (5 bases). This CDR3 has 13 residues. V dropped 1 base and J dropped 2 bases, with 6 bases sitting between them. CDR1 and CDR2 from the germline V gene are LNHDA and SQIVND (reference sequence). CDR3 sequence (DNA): TGTGCCAGTAGTATAGTGGACACCTACGAGCAGTACTTC. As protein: CASSIVDTYEQYF.

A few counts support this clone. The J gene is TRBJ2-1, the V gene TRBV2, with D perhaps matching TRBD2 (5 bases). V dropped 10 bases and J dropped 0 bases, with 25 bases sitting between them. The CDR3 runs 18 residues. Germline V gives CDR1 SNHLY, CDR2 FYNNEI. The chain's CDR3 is CATQAPGIGGSSYNEQFF. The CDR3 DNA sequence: TGTGCCACTCAGGCCCCGGGGATTGGTGGGAGCTCCTACAATGAGCAGTTCTTC.

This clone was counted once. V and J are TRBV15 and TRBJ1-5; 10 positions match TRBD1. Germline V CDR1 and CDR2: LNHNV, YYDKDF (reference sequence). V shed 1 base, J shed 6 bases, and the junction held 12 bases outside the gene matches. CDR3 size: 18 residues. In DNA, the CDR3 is TGTGCCACCAGCAGAGTAACCGGGACAGGGGATTGGGGTCAGCCCCAGCATTTT. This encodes CATSRVTGTGDWGQPQHF.

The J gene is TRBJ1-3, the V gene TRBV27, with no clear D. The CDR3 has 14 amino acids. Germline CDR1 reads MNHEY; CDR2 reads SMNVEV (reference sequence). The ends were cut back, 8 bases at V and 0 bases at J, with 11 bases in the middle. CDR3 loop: CASGDTGSGNTIYF. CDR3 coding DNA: TGTGCCAGCGGTGACACGGGCTCTGGAAACACCATATATTTT.

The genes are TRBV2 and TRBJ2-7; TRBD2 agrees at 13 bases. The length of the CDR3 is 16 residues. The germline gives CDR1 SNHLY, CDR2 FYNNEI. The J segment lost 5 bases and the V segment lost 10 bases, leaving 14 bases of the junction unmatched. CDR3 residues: CATGLAGVGEGDEQYF. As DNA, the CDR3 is TGTGCCACCGGACTAGCGGGGGTGGGTGAAGGGGACGAGCAGTACTTC.

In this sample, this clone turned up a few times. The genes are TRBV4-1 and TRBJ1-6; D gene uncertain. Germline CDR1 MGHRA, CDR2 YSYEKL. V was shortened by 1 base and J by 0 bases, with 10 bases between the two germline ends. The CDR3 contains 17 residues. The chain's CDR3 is CASSQVDIVSYNSPLHF. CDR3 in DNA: TGCGCCAGCAGCCAAGTTGACATTGTCTCCTATAATTCACCCCTCCACTTT.

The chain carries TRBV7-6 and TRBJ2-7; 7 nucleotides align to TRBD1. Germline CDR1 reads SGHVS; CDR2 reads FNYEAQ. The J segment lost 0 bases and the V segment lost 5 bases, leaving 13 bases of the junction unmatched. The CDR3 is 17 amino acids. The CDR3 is CASSTSVTGPISYEQYF. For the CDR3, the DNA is TGTGCCAGCAGCACCTCCGTGACAGGGCCGATCTCCTACGAGCAGTACTTC. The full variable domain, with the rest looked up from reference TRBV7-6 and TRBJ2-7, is GAGVSQSPRYKVTKRGQDVALRCDPISGHVSLYWYRQALGQGPEFLTYFNYEAQQDKSGLPNDRFSAERPEGSISTLTIQRTEQRDSAMYRCASSTSVTGPISYEQYFGPGTRLTVT.

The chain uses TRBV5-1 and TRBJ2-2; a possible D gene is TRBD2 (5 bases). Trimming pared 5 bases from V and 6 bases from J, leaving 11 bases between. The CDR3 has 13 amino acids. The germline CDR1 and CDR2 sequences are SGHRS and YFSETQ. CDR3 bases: TGCGCCAGCAGAAAATCGGGGTCCGGGGAGCTGTTTTTT. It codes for CASRKSGSGELFF.

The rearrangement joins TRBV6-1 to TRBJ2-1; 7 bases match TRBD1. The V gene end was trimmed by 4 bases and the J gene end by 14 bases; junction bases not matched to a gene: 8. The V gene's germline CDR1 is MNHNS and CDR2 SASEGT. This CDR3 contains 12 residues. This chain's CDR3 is CASSGLGTEEFF. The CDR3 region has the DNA TGTGCCAGCAGTGGATTAGGGACAGAAGAGTTCTTC.

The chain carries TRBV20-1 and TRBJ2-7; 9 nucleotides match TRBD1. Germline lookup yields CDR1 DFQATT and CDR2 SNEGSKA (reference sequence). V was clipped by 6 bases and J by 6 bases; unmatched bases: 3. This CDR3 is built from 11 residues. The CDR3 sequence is CSAWTGVEQYF. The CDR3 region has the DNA TGCAGTGCATGGACAGGGGTCGAGCAGTACTTC.

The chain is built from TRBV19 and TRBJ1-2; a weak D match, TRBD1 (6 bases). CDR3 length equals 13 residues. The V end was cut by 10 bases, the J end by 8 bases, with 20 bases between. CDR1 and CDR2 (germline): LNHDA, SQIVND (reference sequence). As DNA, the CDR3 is TGTGCCACGAGGTCGGGGGCCGCGGGAGGCTACACCTTC. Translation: CATRSGAAGGYTF.

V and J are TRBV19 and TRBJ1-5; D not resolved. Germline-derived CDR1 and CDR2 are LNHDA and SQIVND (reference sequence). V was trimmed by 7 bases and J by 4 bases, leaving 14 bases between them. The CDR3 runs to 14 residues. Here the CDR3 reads CASTGGPINQPQHF. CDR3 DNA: TGTGCCAGTACGGGCGGACCGATTAATCAGCCCCAGCATTTT.

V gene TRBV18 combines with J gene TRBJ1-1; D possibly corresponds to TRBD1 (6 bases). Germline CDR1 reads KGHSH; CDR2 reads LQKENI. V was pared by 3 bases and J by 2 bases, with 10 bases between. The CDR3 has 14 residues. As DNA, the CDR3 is TGTGCCAGCTCACCCACACAGGGAAACACTGAAGCTTTCTTT. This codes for CASSPTQGNTEAFF.

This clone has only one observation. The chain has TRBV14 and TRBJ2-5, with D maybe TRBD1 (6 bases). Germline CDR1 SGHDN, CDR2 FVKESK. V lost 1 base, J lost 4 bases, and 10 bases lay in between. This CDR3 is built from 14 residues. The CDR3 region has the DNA TGTGCCAGCAGCCAAGTACAGGGAGTAGAGACCCAGTACTTC. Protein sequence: CASSQVQGVETQYF.

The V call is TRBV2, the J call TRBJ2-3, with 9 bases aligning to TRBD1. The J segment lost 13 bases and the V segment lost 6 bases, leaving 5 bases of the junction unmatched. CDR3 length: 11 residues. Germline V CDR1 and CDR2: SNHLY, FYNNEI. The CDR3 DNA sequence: TGTGCCAGCAGCTCCGGGACAGGGAAGTATTTT. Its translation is CASSSGTGKYF.

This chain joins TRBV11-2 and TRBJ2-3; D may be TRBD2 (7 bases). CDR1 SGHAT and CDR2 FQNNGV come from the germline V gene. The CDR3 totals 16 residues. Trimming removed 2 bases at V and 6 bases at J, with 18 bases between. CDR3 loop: CASSLRGGPSGDTQYF. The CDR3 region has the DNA TGTGCCAGCAGCTTACGCGGGGGCCCTTCGGGGGATACGCAGTATTTT.